The 24 T cell receptor beta chains presented below share a single source sample, sequenced in a study of OX40 agonist ivuxolimab in advanced cancers. The table came from immunoSEQ multiplex PCR; TCRdb's copy has only in-frame clones and leaves some out. The sample gives tens of thousands of clones, about 86% of which show up once; approximately 6.3% is in the top ten. Sample: CD4+ or CD8+ T cells sorted from blood, taken in a trial of the OX40 agonist ivuxolimab. Receptor source: an adult with an advanced solid tumor such as melanoma, head and neck, liver or kidney cancer.

V is TRBV27 and J is TRBJ2-7, with D perhaps matching TRBD2 (6 bases). CDR1 is MNHEY, CDR2 SMNVEV, per germline (reference sequence). Trimming cost V 8 bases and J 3 bases, with 17 bases left between them. The CDR3 contains 14 residues. The CDR3 bases are TGTGCCAGCTCGCTCCGGGACGGGGGCTACGAGCAGTACTTC. Amino acids: CASSLRDGGYEQYF.

This sequence joins TRBV7-2 and TRBJ2-7; perhaps TRBD1 as D (6 bases). This CDR3 spans 15 amino acids. CDR1 and CDR2 (germline): SGHTA, FQGNSA. V shed 2 bases and J shed 5 bases, with 16 bases lying between them. CDR3 residues: CASSLTPGHLHEQYF. The CDR3 coding sequence is TGTGCCAGCAGCTTAACCCCGGGACACTTGCACGAGCAGTACTTC. The entire variable domain, with the rest obtained from reference TRBV7-2 and TRBJ2-7, is as follows: GAGVSQSPSNKVTEKGKDVELRCDPISGHTALYWYRQSLGQGLEFLIYFQGNSAPDKSGLPSDRFSAERTGGSVSTLTIQRTQQEDSAVYLCASSLTPGHLHEQYFGPGTRLTVT.

CDR3: CASTATLGTSGELFF. The CDR3 DNA is TGTGCCAGCACCGCAACCTTAGGGACCTCCGGGGAGCTGTTTTTT. V and J are TRBV2 and TRBJ2-2, with D perhaps TRBD1 or TRBD2 (5 bases each). The CDR3 runs 15 residues. Germline CDR1 and CDR2: SNHLY and FYNNEI. Deletions cut 7 bases from V and 6 bases from J, with 18 bases between.

V usage is TRBV4-2 and J usage is TRBJ2-7; tentatively, D is TRBD1 or TRBD2 (6 bases each). Germline CDR1 LGHNA, CDR2 YNFKEQ. The CDR3 sequence is 14 residues long. V was cut by 4 bases and J by 4 bases, with 14 bases left in between. The CDR3 here is CASSPGDSMYEQYF. The CDR3 DNA is TGTGCCAGCAGCCCAGGGGACTCCATGTACGAGCAGTACTTC.

The rearrangement uses TRBV27 and TRBJ2-7, with 7 bases matching TRBD1. The CDR3 consists of 16 residues. V was clipped by 5 bases and J by 4 bases; unmatched bases: 14. Germline CDR1 reads MNHEY; CDR2 reads SMNVEV (reference sequence). In DNA form, the CDR3 reads TGTGCCAGCAGTACCCCCCACCGGGACAGACCGTACGAGCAGTACTTC. Residues: CASSTPHRDRPYEQYF.

The chain carries TRBV27 and TRBJ1-5; 7 bases are a match to TRBD1. The trim removed 5 bases at V and 4 bases at J, leaving 8 bases unmatched. CDR3 length: 15 amino acids. CDR1 and CDR2 from the germline V gene are MNHEY and SMNVEV (reference sequence). As DNA, the CDR3 is TGTGCCAGCAGTCCCCTCGGACAGGAAAATCAGCCCCAGCATTTT. Its protein is CASSPLGQENQPQHF.

This clone was detected a few times. V is TRBV27 and J is TRBJ1-2; D is perhaps TRBD1 (5 bases). In germline, CDR1 is MNHEY, CDR2 SMNVEV (reference sequence). The V gene lost 2 bases and the J gene lost 1 base, with 14 bases spanning the gap. There are 16 residues in the CDR3. CDR3 protein: CASSLIGAGNNYGYTF. The CDR3 DNA reads as TGTGCCAGCAGTTTAATCGGGGCAGGGAATAACTATGGCTACACCTTC.

This chain connects TRBV27 to TRBJ1-5; TRBD1 aligns across 8 bases. After removal of 3 bases from V and 7 bases from J, the junction contained 8 bases not matched to a gene. This CDR3 contains 15 residues. Per the germline V gene, CDR1 is MNHEY and CDR2 is SMNVEV (reference sequence). CDR3 coding DNA: TGTGCCAGCAGTTTGTCAGGGGGCGTCAGGCAGCCCCAGCATTTT. This encodes CASSLSGGVRQPQHF.

The chain uses TRBV6-4 and TRBJ2-2; D is undetermined. The V and J ends lost 0 bases and 7 bases respectively, with 6 bases between them. This CDR3 is 13 amino acids long. Germline CDR1 MRHNA, CDR2 SNTAGT. The CDR3 loop is CASSDSMGGELFF. The CDR3, as DNA: TGTGCCAGCAGTGACTCCATGGGCGGGGAGCTGTTTTTT.

This rearrangement joins TRBV25-1 to TRBJ1-1, with D perhaps matching TRBD1 (5 bases). The germline V gene encodes CDR1 MGHDK and CDR2 SYGVNS. The CDR3 runs 16 residues. With 1 base removed from V and 2 bases from J, the gap between germline ends came to 14 bases. CDR3 DNA sequence: TGTGCCAGCAGTGAATCACCGACGACAGTAAACACTGAAGCTTTCTTT. Encoded protein: CASSESPTTVNTEAFF.

V gene TRBV27 combines with J gene TRBJ2-7; TRBD1 matches at 11 bases. Germline V gene lookup returns CDR1 MNHEY and CDR2 SMNVEV (reference sequence). The CDR3 loop spans 17 amino acids. V was clipped by 8 bases and J by 5 bases; unmatched bases: 17. The CDR3 nucleotides are TGTGCCAGCCTAACCTCCCTCCCAAGGACAGGGGGCCACGAGCAGTACGTC. Translation gives CASLTSLPRTGGHEQYV.

The chain links TRBV23-1 to TRBJ1-6; possibly TRBD1 for D (5 bases). TRBV23-1 is treated as an ORF (open reading frame) with a function not yet certain. This CDR3 spans 16 amino acids. Trimming took 3 bases from V and 8 from J, leaving 17 bases between them. DNA for the CDR3: TGCGCCAGCAGTCACCCAGATCCGACCAGGGATTCACCCCTCCACTTT. Translating gives CASSHPDPTRDSPLHF.

This rearrangement joins TRBV19 to TRBJ1-2; possible D gene TRBD1, 6 bases. Trimming took 3 bases from V and 4 from J, leaving 12 bases between them. CDR3 length equals 14 residues. Looked up from germline, CDR1 is LNHDA and CDR2 is SQIVND (reference sequence). Here the CDR3 DNA reads TGTGCCAGTAGTATGACGGACAGCATCTATGGCTACACCTTC. Translating gives CASSMTDSIYGYTF. The whole variable domain, remainder taken from reference TRBV19 and TRBJ1-2, is DGGITQSPKYLFRKEGQNVTLSCEQNLNHDAMYWYRQDPGQGLRLIYYSQIVNDFQKGDIAEGYSVSREKKESFPLTVTSAQKNPTAFYLCASSMTDSIYGYTFGSGTRLTVV.

V gene TRBV19 combines with J gene TRBJ2-5, with D unclear. The J call may be in error: the DNA end matches TRBJ2-7 better. The CDR3 contains 14 residues. Germline V gene lookup returns CDR1 LNHDA and CDR2 SQIVND (reference sequence). The CDR3 DNA reads TGTGCCAGTAGTATAGTGGGCAGCTCCTACGAGCAGTACTTC. This codes for CASSIVGSSYEQYF.

Here the CDR3 DNA reads TGTGCCAGCTCACCACGACTAGCGGAATACGAGCAGTACTTC. Translation gives CASSPRLAEYEQYF. V is TRBV18 and J is TRBJ2-7, with 9 nucleotides matching TRBD2. V lost 1 base and J lost 4; bases outside the gene matches: 2. CDR3 length: 14 residues. The germline CDR1 and CDR2 sequences are KGHSH and LQKENI.

The genes are TRBV7-2 and TRBJ1-3; no definite D call. V was cut by 5 bases and J by 0 bases, with 17 bases left in between. The CDR3 loop spans 17 amino acids. Germline lookup yields CDR1 SGHTA and CDR2 FQGNSA. This CDR3 reads CASSPQMMLSSGNTIYF. CDR3 in DNA: TGTGCCAGCAGCCCGCAAATGATGCTGAGCTCTGGAAACACCATATATTTT.

The rearrangement joins TRBV4-1 to TRBJ1-6; TRBD1 matches 9 bases. This CDR3 has 16 amino acids. The germline CDR1 and CDR2 sequences are MGHRA and YSYEKL. The V gene end was trimmed by 0 bases and the J gene end by 7 bases; junction bases not matched to a gene: 4. The CDR3 bases are TGCGCCAGCAGCCAAGATTCCGGGACAGGGAATTCACCCCTCCACTTT. Encoded protein: CASSQDSGTGNSPLHF.

V usage is TRBV5-1 and J usage is TRBJ2-7, with TRBD1 identical over 9 bases. CDR3 size: 13 residues. V lost 4 bases, J lost 2 bases, and 1 base stayed unmatched. Germline CDR1 SGHRS, CDR2 YFSETQ. DNA of the CDR3: TGCGCCAGCAGCCGGGACAGGGCCTACGAGCAGTACTTC. Protein: CASSRDRAYEQYF.

The chain recombines TRBV6-5 with TRBJ1-3; D is undetermined. V lost 0 bases, J lost 0 bases, and 9 bases lay in between. The CDR3 totals 16 residues. Germline V gene sequence: CDR1 MNHEY, CDR2 SVGAGI. Here the CDR3 reads CASSYSGWFSGNTIYF. CDR3 DNA sequence: TGTGCCAGCAGTTACTCGGGGTGGTTCTCTGGAAACACCATATATTTT.

V usage is TRBV4-3 and J usage is TRBJ2-1; no clear D gene. The V end lost 0 bases, the J end lost 5 bases, and 11 bases lay between the germline ends. Germline values: CDR1 LGHNA, CDR2 YSLEER. This CDR3 spans 15 amino acids. The CDR3 sequence: CASSQDPRSHNEQFF. In DNA, the CDR3 is TGCGCCAGCAGCCAAGATCCCCGTTCACACAATGAGCAGTTCTTC.

V and J are TRBV2 and TRBJ1-2; D perhaps matches TRBD1 (5 bases). V gave up 2 bases and J gave up 6 bases, with 10 bases separating them. CDR3 length: 13 amino acids. CDR1 is SNHLY, CDR2 FYNNEI, per germline. The CDR3 protein is CASSESPDNGYTF. DNA of the CDR3: TGTGCCAGCAGTGAATCTCCGGACAATGGCTACACCTTC.

The DNA for the CDR3 is TGTGCCAGCACGGGGGGAAGTGGCTACACCTTC. Translation: CASTGGSGYTF. The chain combines TRBV6-4 with TRBJ1-2; possibly TRBD1 for D (5 bases). Germline CDR1 reads MRHNA; CDR2 reads SNTAGT. The CDR3 sequence is 11 residues long. Trimming removed 7 bases from V and 7 bases from J, with 10 bases in between.

The J gene is TRBJ1-2, the V gene TRBV7-9; TRBD1 agrees at 10 bases. Germline-derived CDR1 and CDR2 are SEHNR and FQNEAQ (reference sequence). This CDR3 region has 15 residues. J gave up 7 bases and V 2 bases, and 7 bases lay outside the gene matches. In nucleotides, the CDR3 is TGTGCCAGCAGCTTAAGGACAGGGGGAAATGGTGGCTACACCTTC. Translated, it gives CASSLRTGGNGGYTF. The whole variable domain, filled in from reference TRBV7-9 and TRBJ1-2, reads DTGVSQNPRHKITKRGQNVTFRCDPISEHNRLYWYRQTLGQGPEFLTYFQNEAQLEKSRLLSDRFSAERPKGSFSTLEIQRTEQGDSAMYLCASSLRTGGNGGYTFGSGTRLTVV.

The genes are TRBV9 and TRBJ1-5; D is possibly TRBD1 (5 bases). V lost 4 bases and J 5 bases, leaving 13 bases between the germline ends. The CDR3 is made up of 14 amino acids. Germline V lookup: CDR1 SGDLS, CDR2 YYNGEE. CDR3 coding DNA: TGTGCCAGCAGCCTTGGCCGAGGGGATCAGCCCCAGCATTTT. Its translation: CASSLGRGDQPQHF.